Below, 15 T cell receptor beta chains from the same sample are listed, as sequenced in a study of identical twins. MiXCR, run by TCRdb on the 5' RACE reads, gives a single entry per CDR3 protein. The repertoire holds around 1.7 million distinct CDR3 sequences, with around 33% as singletons. The specimen was cord blood. The receptors were gathered from a newborn girl in good health.

This rearrangement joins TRBV5-5 to TRBJ1-2; D uncertain. The V end lost 5 bases, the J end lost 1 base, and 9 bases lay between the germline ends. The CDR3 spans 13 residues. The V gene's germline CDR1 is SGHKS and CDR2 YYEKEE (reference sequence). The CDR3 sequence is CASRPDLNYGYTF. As DNA, the CDR3 is TGTGCCAGCAGGCCAGATCTTAACTATGGCTACACCTTC.

This rearrangement joins TRBV20-1 to TRBJ2-7; 9 nucleotides line up with TRBD2. The CDR3 sequence is 14 residues long. In germline, CDR1 is DFQATT, CDR2 SNEGSKA (reference sequence). V lost 6 bases to trimming and J lost 7 bases; unmatched junction nucleotides: 13. As DNA, the CDR3 is TGCAGTGCCACAGCCGGGACTAGCACTTTGGAGCAGTACTTC. It encodes CSATAGTSTLEQYF.

This chain links TRBV12-3 or TRBV12-4 with TRBJ2-5, with D tentatively TRBD1 or TRBD2 (6 bases each). CDR3 length equals 14 residues. The ends were cut back, 2 bases at V and 14 bases at J, with 21 bases in the middle. The CDR3 DNA follows: TGTGCCAGCAGTTTACGGGGGCTGATGTACGAGCACTACTTC. Translation: CASSLRGLMYEHYF.

This clonotype was detected a few times. The V gene is TRBV20-1, the J gene TRBJ2-1; D may match TRBD1 or TRBD2 (5 bases each). The end of the DNA aligns better with TRBJ2-7, so the J call may be wrong. The CDR3 has 17 amino acids. Looked up from germline, CDR1 is DFQATT and CDR2 is SNEGSKA (reference sequence). The CDR3 reads CSAREGASSRRYNEQYF. DNA for the CDR3: TGCAGTGCTAGAGAAGGGGCTAGCAGTCGTAGATACAATGAGCAGTACTTC.

The V call is TRBV5-5, the J call TRBJ2-1; D is unresolved. V shed 6 bases and J shed 7 bases, with 11 bases lying between them. This CDR3 spans 12 amino acids. Germline lookup yields CDR1 SGHKS and CDR2 YYEKEE (reference sequence). In nucleotides, the CDR3 is TGTGCCAGCACCTACTCCCTAAATGAGCAGTTCTTC. As protein: CASTYSLNEQFF.

The CDR3 region is CASSQELGGQVTDTQYF. In DNA form, the CDR3 reads TGTGCCAGCAGCCAAGAATTGGGGGGACAGGTCACAGATACGCAGTATTTT. The J gene is TRBJ2-3, the V gene TRBV4-2; TRBD1 matches at 8 bases. This CDR3 spans 17 amino acids. The J segment lost 2 bases and the V segment lost 0 bases, leaving 7 bases of the junction unmatched. In germline, CDR1 is LGHNA, CDR2 YNFKEQ.

This clonotype was seen only a few times. The genes are TRBV6-5 and TRBJ1-6, with D perhaps TRBD1 (6 bases). The germline V gene has CDR1 MNHEY and CDR2 SVGAGI. V dropped 0 bases and J dropped 0 bases, with 12 bases sitting between them. The length of the CDR3 is 18 residues. The CDR3 here is CASSYSSLGGSYNSPLHF. DNA of the CDR3: TGTGCCAGCAGTTACTCGAGTTTAGGGGGCTCCTATAATTCACCCCTCCACTTT.

The chain joins TRBV27 to TRBJ2-1; 8 nucleotides align to TRBD1. The ends lost 1 base at V and 4 bases at J; junction bases unmatched: 9. The germline CDR1 and CDR2 sequences are MNHEY and SMNVEV (reference sequence). The CDR3 extends over 17 amino acids. The CDR3 region has the DNA TGTGCCAGCAGTTTATGGGCCGTGCGACAGGGGTACAATGAGCAGTTCTTC. This gives the protein CASSLWAVRQGYNEQFF.

The V call is TRBV19, the J call TRBJ1-5, with no clear D. The CDR3 runs 15 residues. Trimming left V 7 bases short and J 0 bases short, with 13 bases between. Germline CDR1 is LNHDA and CDR2 is SQIVND (reference sequence). The CDR3 spells CASTTTDFSNQPQHF. The CDR3 DNA reads TGTGCCAGTACCACGACCGATTTTAGCAATCAGCCCCAGCATTTT.

The chain is built from TRBV6-6 and TRBJ2-3; 9 bases are shared with TRBD2. Germline V gene data show CDR1 as MNHNY and CDR2 as SVGAGI (reference sequence). This CDR3 region has 16 residues. V lost 6 bases to trimming and J lost 2 bases; unmatched junction nucleotides: 9. The CDR3 DNA reads TGTGCCAGCAGACCCCTAGCGGGAAAGGTCACAGATACGCAGTATTTT. Protein: CASRPLAGKVTDTQYF.

There are a few counts of this clonotype. V is TRBV4-2 and J is TRBJ1-1; D not resolved. Germline CDR1 LGHNA, CDR2 YNFKEQ. The CDR3 is made up of 14 amino acids. Trimming left V 4 bases short and J 1 base short, with 10 bases between. CDR3: CASSPGKANTEAFF. The CDR3 DNA is TGTGCCAGCAGCCCGGGGAAAGCGAACACTGAAGCTTTCTTT.

The chain joins TRBV20-1 to TRBJ2-1; 10 positions match TRBD2. This CDR3 contains 18 residues. Germline-derived CDR1 and CDR2 are DFQATT and SNEGSKA (reference sequence). Losses at the gene ends were 3 bases for V and 2 bases for J; bases not matched to a gene: 13. The CDR3 here is CSASQSPLAGVAYNEQFF. For the CDR3, the DNA is TGCAGTGCTAGTCAGTCCCCCCTAGCGGGAGTAGCCTACAATGAGCAGTTCTTC.

The V call is TRBV20-1, the J call TRBJ1-5, with 10 nucleotides matching TRBD1. In germline, CDR1 is DFQATT, CDR2 SNEGSKA (reference sequence). Trimming removed 3 bases from V and 0 bases from J; junction bases left unmatched: 2. The CDR3 totals 15 residues. The CDR3 is CSASGTGASNQPQHF. CDR3 nucleotides: TGCAGTGCTAGTGGGACAGGGGCTAGCAATCAGCCCCAGCATTTT.

This clonotype was observed many times. The V and J genes are TRBV29-1 and TRBJ2-3; D call uncertain. CDR1 is SQVTM, CDR2 ANQGSEA, per germline. The CDR3 sequence is 12 residues long. The V and J ends lost 6 bases and 6 bases respectively, with 13 bases between them. The CDR3 loop reads CSVVALPDTQYF. CDR3 nucleotide sequence: TGCAGCGTCGTGGCCCTTCCCGATACGCAGTATTTT.

This clonotype was counted a few times. DNA for the CDR3: TGCAGTGCTAGTGGCCTGCCCAATCAGCCCCAGCATTTT. Amino acids: CSASGLPNQPQHF. The chain combines TRBV20-1 with TRBJ1-5; no definite D call. The CDR3 sequence is 13 residues long. Trimming left V 3 bases short and J 3 bases short, with 9 bases between. From germline, CDR1 is DFQATT and CDR2 SNEGSKA (reference sequence).